The text below deals with one T cell receptor (beta chain). Its cognate antigen is unknown. TCRdb's copy holds only in-frame clones and misses some; the assay was immunoSEQ multiplex PCR. This table holds roughly 140,000 clones, 88% found once. The data stem from a study of T cell responses to AZD1222 COVID-19 vaccine. Study observations and caveats: White British ancestry dominated among donors, who included more females, and clonal diversity was possibly underestimated.

V was shortened by 4 bases and J by 4 bases, with 16 bases between the two germline ends. Per the germline V gene, CDR1 is MNHEY and CDR2 is SVGEGT. This CDR3 has 15 amino acids. The rearrangement joins TRBV6-2 or TRBV6-3 to TRBJ1-2; D call uncertain. The TCR was taken from an adult in good health. Source: peripheral blood, taken on day 0 of AZD1222 vaccination. This CDR3 reads CASSFLQESGYGYTF. The DNA for the CDR3 is TGTGCCAGCAGTTTCCTCCAGGAATCTGGCTATGGCTACACCTTC.